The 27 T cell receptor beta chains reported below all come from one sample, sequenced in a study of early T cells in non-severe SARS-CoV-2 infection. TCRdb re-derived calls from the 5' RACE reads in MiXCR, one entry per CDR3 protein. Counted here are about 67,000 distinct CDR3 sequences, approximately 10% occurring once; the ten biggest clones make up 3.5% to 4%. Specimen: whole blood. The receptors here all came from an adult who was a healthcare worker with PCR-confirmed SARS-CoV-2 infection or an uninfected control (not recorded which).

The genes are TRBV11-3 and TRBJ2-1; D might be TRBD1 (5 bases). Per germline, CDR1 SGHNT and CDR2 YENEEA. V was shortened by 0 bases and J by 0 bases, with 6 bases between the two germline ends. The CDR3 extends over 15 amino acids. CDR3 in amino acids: CASSLEGVSYNEQFF. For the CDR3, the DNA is TGTGCCAGCAGCTTAGAAGGGGTCTCCTACAATGAGCAGTTCTTC.

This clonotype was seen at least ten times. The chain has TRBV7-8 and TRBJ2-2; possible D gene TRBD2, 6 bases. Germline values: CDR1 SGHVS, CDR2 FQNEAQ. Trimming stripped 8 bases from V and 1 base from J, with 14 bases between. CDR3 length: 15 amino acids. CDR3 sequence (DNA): TGTGCCAGCCAAGGGAGGAGGGTGAACACCGGGGAGCTGTTTTTT. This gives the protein CASQGRRVNTGELFF.

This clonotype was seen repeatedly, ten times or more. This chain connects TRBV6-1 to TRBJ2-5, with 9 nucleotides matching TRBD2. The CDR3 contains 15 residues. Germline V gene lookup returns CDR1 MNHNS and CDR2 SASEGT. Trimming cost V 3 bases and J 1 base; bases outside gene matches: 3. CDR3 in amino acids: CASSDLAGTQETQYF. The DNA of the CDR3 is TGTGCCAGCAGTGACCTAGCGGGGACCCAAGAGACCCAGTACTTC.

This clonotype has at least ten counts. In DNA form, the CDR3 reads TGTGCCACCAAGAGCGGGGGTAACAATGAGCAGTTCTTC. Translating gives CATKSGGNNEQFF. V is TRBV24-1 and J is TRBJ2-1; TRBD2 matches 8 bases. Germline trimming cut 8 bases from V and 5 bases from J; bases unmatched to any gene: 4. CDR1 and CDR2 from the germline V gene are KGHDR and SFDVKD. This CDR3 has 13 residues.

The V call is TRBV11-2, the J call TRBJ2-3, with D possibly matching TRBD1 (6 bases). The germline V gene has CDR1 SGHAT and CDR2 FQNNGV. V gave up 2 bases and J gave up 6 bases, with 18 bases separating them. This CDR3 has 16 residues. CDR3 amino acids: CASSLRDTPFPDTQYF. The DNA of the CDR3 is TGTGCCAGCAGCTTACGGGACACGCCGTTTCCCGATACGCAGTATTTT.

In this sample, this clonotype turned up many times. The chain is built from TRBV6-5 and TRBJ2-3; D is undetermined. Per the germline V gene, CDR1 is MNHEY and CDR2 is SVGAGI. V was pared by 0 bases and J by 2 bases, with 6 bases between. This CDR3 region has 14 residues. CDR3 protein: CASSYSAYTDTQYF. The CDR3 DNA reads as TGTGCCAGCAGTTACTCGGCGTACACAGATACGCAGTATTTT.

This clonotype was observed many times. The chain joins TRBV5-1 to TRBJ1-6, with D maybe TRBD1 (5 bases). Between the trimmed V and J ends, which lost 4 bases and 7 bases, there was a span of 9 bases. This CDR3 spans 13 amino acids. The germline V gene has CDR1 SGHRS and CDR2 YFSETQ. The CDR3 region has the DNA TGCGCCAGCAGCCCGAGACAGAATTCACCCCTCCACTTT. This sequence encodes CASSPRQNSPLHF.

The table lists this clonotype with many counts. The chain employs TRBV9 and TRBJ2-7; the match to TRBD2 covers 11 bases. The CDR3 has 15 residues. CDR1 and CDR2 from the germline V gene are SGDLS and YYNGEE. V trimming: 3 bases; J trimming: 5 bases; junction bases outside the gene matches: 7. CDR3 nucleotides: TGTGCCAGCAGCGCCCTAGCGGGAGGTTATGACGAGCAGTACTTC. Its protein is CASSALAGGYDEQYF.

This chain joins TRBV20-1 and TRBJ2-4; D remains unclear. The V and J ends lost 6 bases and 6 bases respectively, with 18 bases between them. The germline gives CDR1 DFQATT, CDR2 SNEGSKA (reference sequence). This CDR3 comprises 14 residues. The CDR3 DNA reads TGCAGTGCCCCTAGGTCGGAGTCTCCAAACATTCAGTACTTC. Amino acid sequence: CSAPRSESPNIQYF.

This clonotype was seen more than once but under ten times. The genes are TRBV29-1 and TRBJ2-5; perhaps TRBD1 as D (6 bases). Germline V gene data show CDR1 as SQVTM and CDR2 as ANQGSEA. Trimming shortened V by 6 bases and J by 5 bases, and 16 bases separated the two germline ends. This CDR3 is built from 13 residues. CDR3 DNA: TGCAGCGTAAAAGGGAGAGGGGGTGAGACCCAGTACTTC. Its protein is CSVKGRGGETQYF. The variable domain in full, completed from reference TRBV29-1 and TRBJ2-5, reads SAVISQKPSRDICQRGTSLTIQCQVDSQVTMMFWYRQQPGQSLTLIATANQGSEATYESGFVIDKFPISRPNLTFSTLTVSNMSPEDSSIYLCSVKGRGGETQYFGPGTRLLVL.

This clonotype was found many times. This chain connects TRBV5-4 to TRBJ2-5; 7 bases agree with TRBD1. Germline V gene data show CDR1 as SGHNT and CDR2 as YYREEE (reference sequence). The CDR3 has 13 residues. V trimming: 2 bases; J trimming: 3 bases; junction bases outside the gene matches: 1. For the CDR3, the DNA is TGTGCCAGCAGCTTCGACAGGGAAGAGACCCAGTACTTC. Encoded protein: CASSFDREETQYF.

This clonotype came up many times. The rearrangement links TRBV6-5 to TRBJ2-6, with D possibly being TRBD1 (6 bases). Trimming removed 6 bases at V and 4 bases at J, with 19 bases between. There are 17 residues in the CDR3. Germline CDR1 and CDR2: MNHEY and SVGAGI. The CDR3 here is CASSLLATGTGANVLTF. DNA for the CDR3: TGTGCCAGCAGCCTTCTTGCCACAGGGACCGGGGCCAACGTCCTGACTTTC.

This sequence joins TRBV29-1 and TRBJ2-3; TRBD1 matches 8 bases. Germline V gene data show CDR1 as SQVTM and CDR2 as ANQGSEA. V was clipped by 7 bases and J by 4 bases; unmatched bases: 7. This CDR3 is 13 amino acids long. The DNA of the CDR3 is TGCAGCGGGACAGGGACCCTCCCAGATACGCAGTATTTT. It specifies CSGTGTLPDTQYF.

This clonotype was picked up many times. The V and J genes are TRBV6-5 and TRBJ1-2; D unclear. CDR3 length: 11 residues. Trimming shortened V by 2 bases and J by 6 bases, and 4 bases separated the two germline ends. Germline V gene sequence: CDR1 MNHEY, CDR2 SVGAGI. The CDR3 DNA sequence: TGTGCCAGCAGTTACGGGGATGGCTACACCTTC. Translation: CASSYGDGYTF.

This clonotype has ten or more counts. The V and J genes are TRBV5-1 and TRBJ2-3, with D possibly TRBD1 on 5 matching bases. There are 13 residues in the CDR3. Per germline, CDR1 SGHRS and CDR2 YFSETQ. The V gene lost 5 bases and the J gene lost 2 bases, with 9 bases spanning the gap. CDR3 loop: CASSRGYTDTQYF. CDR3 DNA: TGCGCCAGCAGTAGGGGATACACAGATACGCAGTATTTT.

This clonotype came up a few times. CDR3 sequence: CASSLSTGGIMSATF. The CDR3 nucleotides are TGTGCCAGCAGCTTAAGCACAGGGGGTATTATGTCGGCCACCTTC. This chain joins TRBV11-2 and TRBJ1-2; 8 bases match TRBD1. The CDR3 sequence is 15 residues long. The germline CDR1 and CDR2 sequences are SGHAT and FQNNGV. V shed 2 bases and J 13 bases; nucleotides not matched to a gene: 15.

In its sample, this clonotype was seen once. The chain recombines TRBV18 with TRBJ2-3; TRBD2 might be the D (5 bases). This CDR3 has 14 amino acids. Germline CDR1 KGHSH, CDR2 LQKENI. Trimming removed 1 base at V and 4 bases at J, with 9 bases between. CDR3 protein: CASSPQGSADTQYF. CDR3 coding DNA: TGTGCCAGCTCACCACAAGGGAGCGCAGATACGCAGTATTTT.

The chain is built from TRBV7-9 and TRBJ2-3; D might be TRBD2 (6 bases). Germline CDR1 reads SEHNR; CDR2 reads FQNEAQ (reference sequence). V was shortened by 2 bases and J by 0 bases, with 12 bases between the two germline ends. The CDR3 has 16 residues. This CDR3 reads CASSLTAGLSTDTQYF. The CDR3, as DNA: TGTGCCAGCAGCTTAACTGCGGGGTTGAGCACAGATACGCAGTATTTT.

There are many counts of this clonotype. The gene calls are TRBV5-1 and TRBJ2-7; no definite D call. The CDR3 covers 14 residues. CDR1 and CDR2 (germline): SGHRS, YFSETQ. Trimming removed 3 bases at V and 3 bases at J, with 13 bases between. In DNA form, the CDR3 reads TGCGCCAGCAGCTCCGACTCGAGTAACTACGAGCAGTACTTC. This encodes CASSSDSSNYEQYF.

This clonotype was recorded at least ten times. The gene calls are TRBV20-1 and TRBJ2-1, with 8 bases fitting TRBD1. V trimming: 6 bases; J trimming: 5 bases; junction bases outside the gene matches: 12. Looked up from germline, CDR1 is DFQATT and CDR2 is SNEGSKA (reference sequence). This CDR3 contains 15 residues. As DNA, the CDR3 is TGCAGTGCCCTAAACCCTGGGACAGGCGACAATGAGCAGTTCTTC. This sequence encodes CSALNPGTGDNEQFF.

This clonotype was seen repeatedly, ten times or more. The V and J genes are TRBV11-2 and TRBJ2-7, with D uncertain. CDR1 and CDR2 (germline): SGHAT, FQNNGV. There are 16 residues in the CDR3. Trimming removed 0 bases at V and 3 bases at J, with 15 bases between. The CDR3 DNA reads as TGTGCCAGCAGCTTAGATCTTGGTGCCAGAAACTACGAGCAGTACTTC. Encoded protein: CASSLDLGARNYEQYF. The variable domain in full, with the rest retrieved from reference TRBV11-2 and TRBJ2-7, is EAGVAQSPRYKIIEKRQSVAFWCNPISGHATLYWYQQILGQGPKLLIQFQNNGVVDDSQLPKDRFSAERLKGVDSTLKIQPAKLEDSAVYLCASSLDLGARNYEQYFGPGTRLTVT.

The CDR3, as DNA: TGTGCCAGTAGCGGAGAGACAGGGGCTCCCCAGCATTTT. Amino acids: CASSGETGAPQHF. This rearrangement joins TRBV19 to TRBJ1-5; 8 bases fit TRBD1. V shed 6 bases, J shed 10 bases, and the junction held 8 bases outside the gene matches. The germline V gene has CDR1 LNHDA and CDR2 SQIVND (reference sequence). The CDR3 is made up of 13 amino acids.

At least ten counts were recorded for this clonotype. Here the CDR3 DNA reads TGCAGCGTTGTGGGGAGCGGGAGTGCCGAGCAGTACTTC. This gives the protein CSVVGSGSAEQYF. This chain connects TRBV29-1 to TRBJ2-7; TRBD2 matches 8 bases. Germline V gene sequence: CDR1 SQVTM, CDR2 ANQGSEA. The CDR3 totals 13 residues. V shed 4 bases and J 6 bases; nucleotides not matched to a gene: 8.

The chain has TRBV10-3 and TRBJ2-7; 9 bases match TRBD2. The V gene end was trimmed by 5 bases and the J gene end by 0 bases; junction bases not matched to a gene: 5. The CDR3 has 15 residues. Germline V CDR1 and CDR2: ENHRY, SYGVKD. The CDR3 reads CAISTSGSSSYEQYF. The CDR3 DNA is TGTGCCATCAGTACTAGCGGGTCCAGCTCCTACGAGCAGTACTTC.

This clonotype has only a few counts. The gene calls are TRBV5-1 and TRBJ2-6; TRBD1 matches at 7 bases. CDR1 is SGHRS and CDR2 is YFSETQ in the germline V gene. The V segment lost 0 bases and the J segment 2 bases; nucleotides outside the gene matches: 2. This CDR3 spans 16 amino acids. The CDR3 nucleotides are TGCGCCAGCAGCTTGGAGACAGGGACTGGGGCCAACGTCCTGACTTTC. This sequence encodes CASSLETGTGANVLTF.

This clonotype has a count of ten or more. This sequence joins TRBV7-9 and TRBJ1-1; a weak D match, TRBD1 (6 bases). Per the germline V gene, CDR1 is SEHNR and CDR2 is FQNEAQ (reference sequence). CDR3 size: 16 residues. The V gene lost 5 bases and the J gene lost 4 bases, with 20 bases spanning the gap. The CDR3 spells CASSRLRGEVVTEAFF. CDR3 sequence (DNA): TGTGCCAGCAGCCGGTTGAGGGGGGAGGTGGTCACTGAAGCTTTCTTT.

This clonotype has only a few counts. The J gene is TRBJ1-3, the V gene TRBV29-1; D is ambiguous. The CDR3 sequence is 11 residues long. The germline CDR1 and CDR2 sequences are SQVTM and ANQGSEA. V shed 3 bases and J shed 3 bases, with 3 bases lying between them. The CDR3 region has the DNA TGCAGCGTTGATGTTGGAAACACCATATATTTT. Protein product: CSVDVGNTIYF.